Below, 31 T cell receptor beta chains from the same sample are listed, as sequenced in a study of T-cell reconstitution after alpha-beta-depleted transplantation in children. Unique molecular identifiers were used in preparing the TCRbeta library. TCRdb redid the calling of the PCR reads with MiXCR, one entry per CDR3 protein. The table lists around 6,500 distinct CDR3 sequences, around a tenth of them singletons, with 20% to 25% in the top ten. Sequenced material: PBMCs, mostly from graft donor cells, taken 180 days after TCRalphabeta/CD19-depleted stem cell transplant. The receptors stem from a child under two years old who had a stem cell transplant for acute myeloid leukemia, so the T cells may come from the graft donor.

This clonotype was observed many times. In DNA form, the CDR3 reads TGTGCCAGCAGCCAAGTACTAGCGGGTTTTCAAGAGACCCAGTACTTC. As protein: CASSQVLAGFQETQYF. V and J are TRBV3-1 and TRBJ2-5; 9 nucleotides line up with TRBD2. This CDR3 contains 16 residues. J lost 2 bases, V lost 1 base, and 5 bases had no gene match. Germline assignment: CDR1 LGHDT and CDR2 YNNKEL (reference sequence).

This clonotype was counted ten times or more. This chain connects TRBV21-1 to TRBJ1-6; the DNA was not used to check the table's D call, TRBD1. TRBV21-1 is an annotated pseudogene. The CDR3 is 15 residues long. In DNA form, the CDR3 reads TGTGCCATACGCCCGAGGACAGCAGATAATTCACCCCTCCACTTT. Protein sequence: CAIRPRTADNSPLHF.

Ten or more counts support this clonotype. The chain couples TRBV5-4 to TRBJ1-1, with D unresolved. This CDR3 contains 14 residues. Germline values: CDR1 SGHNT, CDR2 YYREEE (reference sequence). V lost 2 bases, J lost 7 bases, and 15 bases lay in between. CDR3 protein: CASSFQLANIEAFF. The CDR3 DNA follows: TGTGCCAGCAGCTTTCAGCTTGCAAATATTGAAGCTTTCTTT.

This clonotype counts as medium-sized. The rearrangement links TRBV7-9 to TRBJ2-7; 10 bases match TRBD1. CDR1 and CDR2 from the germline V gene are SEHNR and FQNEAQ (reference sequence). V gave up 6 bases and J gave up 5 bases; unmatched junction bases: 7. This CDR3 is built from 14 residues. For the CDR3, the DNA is TGTGCCAGCAGATCGACAGGGGGCTACCACGAGCAGTACTTC. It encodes CASRSTGGYHEQYF.

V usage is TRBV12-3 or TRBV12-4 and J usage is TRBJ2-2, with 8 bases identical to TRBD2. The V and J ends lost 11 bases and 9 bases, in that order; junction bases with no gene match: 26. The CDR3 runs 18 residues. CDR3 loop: CAFCFGGVGTSLHRELFF. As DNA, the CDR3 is TGTGCCTTCTGTTTTGGAGGTGTCGGGACTAGTTTACACAGGGAGCTGTTTTTT.

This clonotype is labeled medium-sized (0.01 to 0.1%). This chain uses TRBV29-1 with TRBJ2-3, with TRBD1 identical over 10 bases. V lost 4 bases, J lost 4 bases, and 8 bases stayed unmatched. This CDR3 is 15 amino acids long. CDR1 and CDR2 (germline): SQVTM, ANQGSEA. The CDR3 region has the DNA TGCAGCGTTGGGCCCGGCGACAGGGGGCCAGATACGCAGTATTTT. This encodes CSVGPGDRGPDTQYF.

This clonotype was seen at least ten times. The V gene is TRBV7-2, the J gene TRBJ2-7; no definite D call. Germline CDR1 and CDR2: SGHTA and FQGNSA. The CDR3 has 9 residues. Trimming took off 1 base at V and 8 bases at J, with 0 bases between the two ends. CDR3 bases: TGTGCCAGCAGCTTAGAGCAGTACTTC. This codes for CASSLEQYF. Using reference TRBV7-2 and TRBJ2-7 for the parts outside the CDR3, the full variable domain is GAGVSQSPSNKVTEKGKDVELRCDPISGHTALYWYRQSLGQGLEFLIYFQGNSAPDKSGLPSDRFSAERTGGSVSTLTIQRTQQEDSAVYLCASSLEQYFGPGTRLTVT.

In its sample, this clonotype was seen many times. In DNA, the CDR3 is TGTGCCAGCAGCCTGGGACGCCGGCAAGAGACCCAGTACTTC. The encoded protein is CASSLGRRQETQYF. The rearrangement joins TRBV11-2 to TRBJ2-5, with D perhaps assigned TRBD1 or TRBD2 (5 bases each). Trimming left V 5 bases short and J 2 bases short, with 12 bases between. The CDR3 spans 14 residues. From germline, CDR1 is SGHAT and CDR2 FQNNGV.

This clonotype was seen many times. CDR3 region: CASSLDRGSYNEQFF. As DNA, the CDR3 is TGTGCCAGCAGCTTAGACAGGGGGAGTTACAATGAGCAGTTCTTC. This chain connects TRBV7-9 to TRBJ2-1, with 8 bases lining up with TRBD1. Trimming at V came to 1 base and at J to 4 bases, leaving 3 bases not matched to a gene. CDR3 length: 15 amino acids. Germline lookup yields CDR1 SEHNR and CDR2 FQNEAQ (reference sequence).

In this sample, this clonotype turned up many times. CDR3 in DNA: TGTGCCAGCAGCCTGGGACTAGCCCTAGCCGAAAATACGCAGTATTTT. This gives the protein CASSLGLALAENTQYF. This chain joins TRBV28 and TRBJ2-3; 9 nucleotides agree with TRBD2. The V and J ends lost 6 bases and 7 bases, in that order; junction bases with no gene match: 14. Germline V gene sequence: CDR1 MDHEN, CDR2 SYDVKM. The CDR3 extends over 16 amino acids.

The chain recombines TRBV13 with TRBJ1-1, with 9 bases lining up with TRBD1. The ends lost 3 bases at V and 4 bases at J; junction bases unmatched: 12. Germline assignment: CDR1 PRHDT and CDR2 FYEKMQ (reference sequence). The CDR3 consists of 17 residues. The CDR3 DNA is TGTGCCAGCAGCTTTGACAGGGGGGATCAGGTCCGCACTGAAGCTTTCTTT. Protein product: CASSFDRGDQVRTEAFF.

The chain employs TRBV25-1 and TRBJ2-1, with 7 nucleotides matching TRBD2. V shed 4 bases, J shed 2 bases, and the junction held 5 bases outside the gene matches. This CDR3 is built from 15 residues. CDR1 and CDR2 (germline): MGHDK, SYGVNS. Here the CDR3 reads CASSGSSGAYNEQFF. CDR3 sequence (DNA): TGTGCCAGCAGTGGGTCTAGCGGCGCCTACAATGAGCAGTTCTTC.

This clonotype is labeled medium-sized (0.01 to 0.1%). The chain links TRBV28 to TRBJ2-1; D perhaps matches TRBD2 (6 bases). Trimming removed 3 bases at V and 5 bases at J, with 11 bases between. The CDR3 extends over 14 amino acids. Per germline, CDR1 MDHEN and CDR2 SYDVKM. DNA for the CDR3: TGTGCCAGCAGTTTTGCGGGACTGGACAATGAGCAGTTCTTC. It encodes CASSFAGLDNEQFF.

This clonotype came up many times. The CDR3 DNA is TGTGCCAGCAGCTTAGGGGTGAGCGGGTCAGAAGAGACCCAGTACTTC. As protein: CASSLGVSGSEETQYF. The chain links TRBV11-2 to TRBJ2-5, with TRBD2 as a possible D gene (6 bases). This CDR3 contains 16 residues. The V gene lost 1 base and the J gene lost 3 bases, with 15 bases spanning the gap. Germline lookup yields CDR1 SGHAT and CDR2 FQNNGV.

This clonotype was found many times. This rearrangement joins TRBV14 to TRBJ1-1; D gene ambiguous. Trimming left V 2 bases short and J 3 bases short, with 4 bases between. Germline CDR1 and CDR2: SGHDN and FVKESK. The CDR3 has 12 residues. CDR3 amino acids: CASSQRYTEAFF. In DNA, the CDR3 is TGTGCCAGCAGCCAACGATACACTGAAGCTTTCTTT. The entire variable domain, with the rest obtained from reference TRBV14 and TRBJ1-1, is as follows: EAGVTQFPSHSVIEKGQTVTLRCDPISGHDNLYWYRRVMGKEIKFLLHFVKESKQDESGMPNNRFLAERTGGTYSTLKVQPAELEDSGVYFCASSQRYTEAFFGQGTRLTVV.

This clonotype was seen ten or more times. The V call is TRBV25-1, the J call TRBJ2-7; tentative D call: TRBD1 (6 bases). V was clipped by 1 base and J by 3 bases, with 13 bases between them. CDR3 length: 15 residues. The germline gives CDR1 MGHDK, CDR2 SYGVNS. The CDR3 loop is CASSELSQGIYEQYF. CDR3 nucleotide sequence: TGTGCCAGCAGTGAATTAAGTCAGGGGATCTACGAGCAGTACTTC.

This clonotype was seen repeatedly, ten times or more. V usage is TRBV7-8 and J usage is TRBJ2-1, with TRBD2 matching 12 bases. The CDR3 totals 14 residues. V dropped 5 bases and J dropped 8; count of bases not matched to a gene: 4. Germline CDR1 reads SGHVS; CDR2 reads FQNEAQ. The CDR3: CASSARLAGDEQFF. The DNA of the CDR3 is TGTGCCAGCAGCGCCCGACTAGCGGGAGATGAGCAGTTCTTC.

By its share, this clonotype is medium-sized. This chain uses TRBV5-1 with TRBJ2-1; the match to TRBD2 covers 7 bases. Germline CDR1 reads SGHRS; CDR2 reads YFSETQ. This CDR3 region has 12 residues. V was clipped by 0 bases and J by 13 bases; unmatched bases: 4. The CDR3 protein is CASSLAAGVQFF. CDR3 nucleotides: TGCGCCAGCAGCTTGGCGGCGGGAGTTCAGTTCTTC.

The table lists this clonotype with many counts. CDR3 coding DNA: TGTGCCAGCAGCCACTGGAGGACAGGGCAAGGGTTGGGGGCCAACGTCCTGACTTTC. Translating gives CASSHWRTGQGLGANVLTF. V gene TRBV3-1 combines with J gene TRBJ2-6; 8 bases line up with TRBD1. CDR1 is LGHDT and CDR2 is YNNKEL in the germline V gene (reference sequence). Losses at the gene ends were 3 bases for V and 4 bases for J; bases not matched to a gene: 14. CDR3 size: 19 residues.

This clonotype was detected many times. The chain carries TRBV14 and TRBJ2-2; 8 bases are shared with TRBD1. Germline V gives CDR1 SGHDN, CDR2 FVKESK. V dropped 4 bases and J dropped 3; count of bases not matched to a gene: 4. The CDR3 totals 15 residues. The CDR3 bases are TGTGCCAGCAGCCCCCTGGACAGGGACACCGGGGAGCTGTTTTTT. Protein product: CASSPLDRDTGELFF. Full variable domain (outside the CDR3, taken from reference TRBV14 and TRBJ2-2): EAGVTQFPSHSVIEKGQTVTLRCDPISGHDNLYWYRRVMGKEIKFLLHFVKESKQDESGMPNNRFLAERTGGTYSTLKVQPAELEDSGVYFCASSPLDRDTGELFFGEGSRLTVL.

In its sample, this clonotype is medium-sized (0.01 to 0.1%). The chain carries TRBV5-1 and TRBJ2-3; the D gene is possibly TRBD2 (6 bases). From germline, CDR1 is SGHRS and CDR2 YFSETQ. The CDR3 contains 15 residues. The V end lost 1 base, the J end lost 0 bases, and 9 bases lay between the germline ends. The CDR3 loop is CASSLPGTSTDTQYF. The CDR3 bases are TGCGCCAGCAGCTTGCCCGGGACTAGCACAGATACGCAGTATTTT. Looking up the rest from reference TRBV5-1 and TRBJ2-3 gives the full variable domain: KAGVTQTPRYLIKTRGQQVTLSCSPISGHRSVSWYQQTPGQGLQFLFEYFSETQRNKGNFPGRFSGRQFSNSRSEMNVSTLELGDSALYLCASSLPGTSTDTQYFGPGTRLTVL.

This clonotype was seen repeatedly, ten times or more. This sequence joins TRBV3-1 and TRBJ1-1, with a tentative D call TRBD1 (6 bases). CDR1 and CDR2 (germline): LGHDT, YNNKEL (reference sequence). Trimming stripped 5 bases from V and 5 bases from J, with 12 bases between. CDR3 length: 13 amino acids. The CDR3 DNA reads TGTGCCAGCAGCGCAATAGGGGGGACTGAAGCTTTCTTT. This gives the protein CASSAIGGTEAFF.

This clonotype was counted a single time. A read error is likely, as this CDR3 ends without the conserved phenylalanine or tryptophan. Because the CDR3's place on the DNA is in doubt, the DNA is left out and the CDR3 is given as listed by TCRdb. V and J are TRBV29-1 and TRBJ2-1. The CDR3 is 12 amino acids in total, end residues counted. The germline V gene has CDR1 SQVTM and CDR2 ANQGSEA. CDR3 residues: CSVVSSYNEQSL.

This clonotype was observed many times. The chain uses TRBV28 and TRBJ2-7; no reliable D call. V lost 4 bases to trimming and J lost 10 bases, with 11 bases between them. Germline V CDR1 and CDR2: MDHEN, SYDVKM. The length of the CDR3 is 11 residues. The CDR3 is CASSSTGPQYF. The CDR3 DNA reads TGTGCCAGCAGTTCGACCGGGCCACAGTACTTC.

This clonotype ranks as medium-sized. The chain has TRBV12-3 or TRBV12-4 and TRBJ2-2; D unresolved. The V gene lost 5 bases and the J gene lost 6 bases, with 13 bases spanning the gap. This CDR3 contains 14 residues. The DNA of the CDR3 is TGTGCCAGCAGTCCCCAAAATTTCCCCGGGGAGCTGTTTTTT. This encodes CASSPQNFPGELFF.

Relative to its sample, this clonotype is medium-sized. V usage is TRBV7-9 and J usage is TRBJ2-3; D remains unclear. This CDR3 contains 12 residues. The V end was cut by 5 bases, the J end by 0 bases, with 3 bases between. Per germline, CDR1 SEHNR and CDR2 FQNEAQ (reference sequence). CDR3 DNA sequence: TGTGCCAGCAGCGAGAGCACAGATACGCAGTATTTT. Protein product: CASSESTDTQYF. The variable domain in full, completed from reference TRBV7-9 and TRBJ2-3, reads DTGVSQNPRHKITKRGQNVTFRCDPISEHNRLYWYRQTLGQGPEFLTYFQNEAQLEKSRLLSDRFSAERPKGSFSTLEIQRTEQGDSAMYLCASSESTDTQYFGPGTRLTVL.

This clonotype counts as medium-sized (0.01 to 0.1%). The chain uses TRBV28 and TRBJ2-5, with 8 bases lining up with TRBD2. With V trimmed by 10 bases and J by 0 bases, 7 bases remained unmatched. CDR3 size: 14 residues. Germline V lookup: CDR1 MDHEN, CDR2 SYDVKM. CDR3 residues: CAIRLARNQETQYF. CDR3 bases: TGTGCCATCAGACTAGCGAGAAACCAAGAGACCCAGTACTTC.

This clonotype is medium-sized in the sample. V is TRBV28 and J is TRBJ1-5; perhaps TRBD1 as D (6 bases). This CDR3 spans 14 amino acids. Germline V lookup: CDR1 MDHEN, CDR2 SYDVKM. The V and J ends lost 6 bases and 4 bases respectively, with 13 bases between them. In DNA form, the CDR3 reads TGTGCCAGCAGATCTTGGAGGGGGAATCAGCCCCAGCATTTT. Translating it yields CASRSWRGNQPQHF. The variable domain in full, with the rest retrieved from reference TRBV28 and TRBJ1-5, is DVKVTQSSRYLVKRTGEKVFLECVQDMDHENMFWYRQDPGLGLRLIYFSYDVKMKEKGDIPEGYSVSREKKERFSLILESASTNQTSMYLCASRSWRGNQPQHFGDGTRLSIL.

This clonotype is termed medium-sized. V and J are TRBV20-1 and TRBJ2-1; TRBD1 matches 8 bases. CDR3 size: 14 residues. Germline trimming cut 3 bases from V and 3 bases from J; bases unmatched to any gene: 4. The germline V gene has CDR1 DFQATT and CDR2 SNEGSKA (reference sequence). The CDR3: CSARDRVGYNEQFF. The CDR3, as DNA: TGCAGTGCTAGGGACAGGGTAGGCTACAATGAGCAGTTCTTC.

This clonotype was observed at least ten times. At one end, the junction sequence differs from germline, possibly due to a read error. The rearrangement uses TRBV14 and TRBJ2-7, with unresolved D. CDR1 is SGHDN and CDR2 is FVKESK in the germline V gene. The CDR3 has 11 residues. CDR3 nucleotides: TGTGCCAGCAGCGCGGACGGACGGATCGCCTTC. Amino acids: CASSADGRIAF.

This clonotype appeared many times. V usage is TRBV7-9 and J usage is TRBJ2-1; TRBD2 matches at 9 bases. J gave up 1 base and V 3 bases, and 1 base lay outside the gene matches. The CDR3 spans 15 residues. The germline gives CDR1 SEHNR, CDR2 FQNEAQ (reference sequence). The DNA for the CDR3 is TGTGCCAGCAGCTTTCTAGCGGGATCCTACAATGAGCAGTTCTTC. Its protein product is CASSFLAGSYNEQFF.